Listed below are T cell receptor beta chains from one sample, sequenced in a study of T-cell reconstitution after alpha-beta-depleted transplantation in children. Using its own MiXCR run on the PCR reads, TCRdb lists one record per CDR3 protein. The table includes 300,000 to 350,000 distinct CDR3 sequences, approximately 23% detected once. Sequencing used PBMCs, mostly from graft donor cells, obtained 180 days after TCRalphabeta/CD19-depleted stem cell transplant. The receptors shown here come from a male patient aged 10 to 17 who had a stem cell transplant for acute lymphoblastic leukemia, so the T cells may come from the graft donor. Both conserved end residues are part of each CDR3. D genes are given only for firm matches. Where a row states a size, it is once, few, many or the class of an expanded clone; other rows omit it.

V: TRBV5-1; size: -; D: -; J: TRBJ2-5; DNA: TGCGCCAGCAGCAAGGACTCAGTACAAGAGACCCAGTACTTC; CDR3: CASSKDSVQETQYF
V: TRBV5-1; size: few; D: TRBD2; J: TRBJ2-7; DNA: TGCGCCAGCAGCCAGGGACTAGCGGGAATCCCCGAGCAGTACTTC; CDR3: CASSQGLAGIPEQYF
V: TRBV4-1; size: -; D: -; J: TRBJ2-1; DNA: TGCGCCAGCAGCCAAGCAAGCCCTACTGGGCATGAGCAGTTCTTC; CDR3: CASSQASPTGHEQFF
V: TRBV5-1; size: many; D: -; J: TRBJ2-7; DNA: TGCGCCAGCAGCTTGGGACAGCTCTACGAGCAGTACTTC; CDR3: CASSLGQLYEQYF
V: TRBV6-6; size: many; D: -; J: TRBJ1-5; DNA: TGTGCCAGCAGTTACAACTCCCAGCAGGCCCAGCATTTT; CDR3: CASSYNSQQAQHF
V: TRBV20-1; size: few; D: -; J: TRBJ1-2; DNA: TGCAGTGCTAGCCCAGGGTCCGGGTCATATGGCTACACCTTC; CDR3: CSASPGSGSYGYTF
V: TRBV20-1; size: few; D: -; J: TRBJ1-1; DNA: TGCAGTGCAACTACGGACTTGAACACTGAAGCTTTCTTT; CDR3: CSATTDLNTEAFF
V: TRBV5-6; size: few; D: TRBD1; J: TRBJ2-6; DNA: TGTGCCAGCAGCCGGACAGGGATCGGGGCCAACGTCCTGACTTTC; CDR3: CASSRTGIGANVLTF
V: TRBV5-6; size: -; D: TRBD1; J: TRBJ1-6; DNA: TGTGCCAGCAGCTTCAGACAGGGCCTACTTAATTCACCCCTCCACTTT; CDR3: CASSFRQGLLNSPLHF
V: TRBV5-6; size: -; D: TRBD2; J: TRBJ2-7; DNA: TGTGCCAGCAGCGCGAATGGAGCGGGGGACCCCTACGAGCAGTACTTC; CDR3: CASSANGAGDPYEQYF
V: TRBV12-5; size: -; D: -; J: TRBJ1-1; DNA: TGTGCTAGTGGTTTCAGACAGAAGGACACTGAAGCTTTCTTT; CDR3: CASGFRQKDTEAFF
V: TRBV2; size: -; D: -; J: TRBJ2-5; DNA: TGTGACAGCAGTGGGGGAGAGACCCAGTACTTC; CDR3: CDSSGGETQYF
V: TRBV7-3; size: many; D: -; J: TRBJ2-5; DNA: TGTGCCAGCAGCTTACTTGGAATCTACCAAGAGACCCAGTACTTC; CDR3: CASSLLGIYQETQYF
V: TRBV6-2/TRBV6-3; size: -; D: -; J: TRBJ1-1; DNA: TGTGCCAGCAGTTCCTTTCTCGCAGGGGCCACTGAAGCTTTCTTT; CDR3: CASSSFLAGATEAFF
V: TRBV15; size: -; D: TRBD1; J: TRBJ1-5; DNA: TGTGCCACCAGCAGAGGCGGGGGCAGGGGGAGTCAGCCCCAGCATTTT; CDR3: CATSRGGGRGSQPQHF
V: TRBV5-1; size: -; D: -; J: TRBJ2-7; DNA: TGCGCCAGCAGCTTGGTCCACAGCAGCATGGAGCAGTACTTC; CDR3: CASSLVHSSMEQYF
V: TRBV24-1; size: few; D: TRBD2; J: TRBJ2-5; DNA: TGTGCCACCAGTCCGGGACTAGCTAAAGAGACCCAGTACTTC; CDR3: CATSPGLAKETQYF
V: TRBV3-1; size: few; D: -; J: TRBJ2-1; DNA: TGTGCCAGCAGCCGTCGTAAATCCTACAATGAGCAGTTCTTC; CDR3: CASSRRKSYNEQFF
V: TRBV27; size: -; D: TRBD2; J: TRBJ2-1; DNA: TGTGCCAGCAGTGGGACTAGCGGGAGTGTGAGTTCCTACAATGAGCAGTTCTTC; CDR3: CASSGTSGSVSSYNEQFF
V: TRBV25-1; size: once; D: -; J: TRBJ2-5; DNA: TGTGCCAGCAGTGAATTTGGTGGGATAGGGGAGACCCAGTACTTC; CDR3: CASSEFGGIGETQYF
V: TRBV3-1; size: -; D: TRBD2; J: TRBJ2-1; DNA: TGTGCCAGCAGCCAAGAAGTGGGACTAGGTTCCTACAATGAGCAGTTCTTC; CDR3: CASSQEVGLGSYNEQFF
V: TRBV6-1; size: -; D: TRBD1; J: TRBJ1-2; DNA: TGTGCCAGCTTCCGGACAGGTTGGGACTATGGCTACACCTTC; CDR3: CASFRTGWDYGYTF
V: TRBV25-1; size: -; D: -; J: TRBJ2-2; DNA: TGTGCCAGCATAGGGCATTACACCGGGGAGCTGTTTTTT; CDR3: CASIGHYTGELFF
V: TRBV5-1; size: -; D: -; J: TRBJ2-1; DNA: TGCGCCAGAAGCTTGGGGGGCTATGAGCAGTTCTTC; CDR3: CARSLGGYEQFF
V: TRBV20-1; size: -; D: TRBD1; J: TRBJ1-4; DNA: TGCAGTGCTTGGGGACAGGGCGAAAAACTGTTTTTT; CDR3: CSAWGQGEKLFF
V: TRBV2; size: -; D: -; J: TRBJ2-2; DNA: TGTGCCAGCAGTGGACAGGTCGCTACCGGGGAGCTGTTTTTT; CDR3: CASSGQVATGELFF
V: TRBV5-6; size: few; D: -; J: TRBJ1-4; DNA: TGTGCCAGCAGCTCCGACGAGGCGCGGGAAAAACTGTTTTTT; CDR3: CASSSDEAREKLFF
V: TRBV4-1; size: few; D: TRBD2; J: TRBJ2-1; DNA: TGCGCCAGCAGCCCCAAGAAATACCACCTAGCGGGAGGGCCCGTCTTCCACAATGAGCAGTTCTTC; CDR3: CASSPKKYHLAGGPVFHNEQFF
V: TRBV12-3/TRBV12-4; size: many; D: -; J: TRBJ1-2; DNA: TGTGCCAGCAGTAGGGGGGCTGGCTGGCCAGGCTACACCTTC; CDR3: CASSRGAGWPGYTF
V: TRBV5-6; size: few; D: -; J: TRBJ1-6; DNA: TGTGCCAGCAGCTTGCTTGGGCGCGAGGGTTCGCCCCTCCACTTT; CDR3: CASSLLGREGSPLHF
V: TRBV9; size: few; D: -; J: TRBJ1-1; DNA: TGTGCCAGCAGCGGCGGACAGTTAATGAACACTGAAGCTTTCTTT; CDR3: CASSGGQLMNTEAFF
V: TRBV4-1; size: few; D: -; J: TRBJ2-3; DNA: TGCGCCAGCAGCCCCCTGTCATTAGGTAGCTCAGATACGCAGTATTTT; CDR3: CASSPLSLGSSDTQYF
V: TRBV6-1; size: few; D: -; J: TRBJ2-3; DNA: TGTGCCAGCAGTGACCACAAAGGAATCACAGATACGCAGTATTTT; CDR3: CASSDHKGITDTQYF
V: TRBV15; size: few; D: -; J: TRBJ2-1; DNA: TGTGCCACCAGCAGAGAATGGGCTAGCTACAATGAGCAGTTCTTC; CDR3: CATSREWASYNEQFF
V: TRBV4-2; size: -; D: TRBD2; J: TRBJ2-1; DNA: TGTGCCAGCAGCCAAGGAGTAGGGACTAGCGGGAGGAGGGAGCAGTTCTTC; CDR3: CASSQGVGTSGRREQFF
V: TRBV29-1; size: few; D: TRBD2; J: TRBJ2-5; DNA: TGCAGCGTCGAACTAGCGGGCTACCAAGAGACCCAGTACTTC; CDR3: CSVELAGYQETQYF
V: TRBV20-1; size: few; D: -; J: TRBJ1-5; DNA: TGCAGTGCTACCCGGCCCTCCGGTAGCAATCAGCCCCAGCATTTT; CDR3: CSATRPSGSNQPQHF
V: TRBV7-9; size: few; D: -; J: TRBJ1-6; DNA: TGTGCCAGCAGCTCCCACACCTCCTATAATTCACCCCTCCACTTT; CDR3: CASSSHTSYNSPLHF
V: TRBV11-3; size: few; D: -; J: TRBJ2-2; DNA: TGTGCCAGCAGCTTCCTCACCGGGGAGCTGTTTTTT; CDR3: CASSFLTGELFF
V: TRBV7-8; size: few; D: TRBD1; J: TRBJ2-4; DNA: TGTGCCAGCAGCACCACAGGGGGGACAGGGTTTGGGGACATTCAGTACTTC; CDR3: CASSTTGGTGFGDIQYF
V: TRBV5-1; size: -; D: TRBD2; J: TRBJ2-5; DNA: TGCGCCAGTACTGCGGGAGTTGAGACCCAGTACTTC; CDR3: CASTAGVETQYF
V: TRBV9; size: few; D: -; J: TRBJ1-1; DNA: TGTGCCAGCAGCGTACCGGAGGGGCGCGTCTCAGGGAACACTGAAGCTTTCTTT; CDR3: CASSVPEGRVSGNTEAFF
V: TRBV9; size: few; D: -; J: TRBJ2-2; DNA: TGTGCCAGCACAGTGGGTGGAACCTTCTTGGGGGAGCTGTTTTTT; CDR3: CASTVGGTFLGELFF